The TCR beta chain under discussion was sequenced for a study of blood T cell repertoires in COVID-19. On the study more broadly: The origin of the acute and convalescent COVID-19 samples was the United States, Italy and Spain. PBMCs, B-cell-depleted T cells, or T cells were the source of the cDNA or gDNA that made up the material.

The junction had 6 bases not matched to a gene; V was cut back by 4 bases and J by 7 bases. The CDR3 sequence is 14 residues long. In germline, CDR1 is SGHNT, CDR2 YYREEE (reference sequence). Per the original methods: Estimates of nucleated cell counts were drawn from the amplification of reference gene primers. Assay: immunoSEQ multiplex PCR; the TCRdb copy retains only in-frame clones and omits some. The V and J calls and the clone size are those of that table, but D and trimming were determined from the DNA. The sample has 150,000 to 200,000 clones; 75% to 90% are singletons. J is TRBJ2-1 and V is TRBV5-4, with TRBD2 matching over 9 bases. The TCR comes from a human donor in a cohort sampled during active COVID-19. Sequencing input: peripheral blood. Written as DNA, the CDR3 is TGTGCCAGCAGCCGCGGGGGGGCAGAAAATGAGCAGTTCTTC. It encodes CASSRGGAENEQFF.